This TCR beta chain was recovered during a study of blood T cell repertoires in COVID-19. Study in general: The United States, Italy and Spain were the sources of the acute and convalescent COVID-19 samples. In each case, the material was cDNA or gDNA derived from T cells, B-cell-depleted T cells, or PBMCs.

The repertoire was sequenced with immunoSEQ multiplex PCR; TCRdb's copy has only in-frame clones and lacks some. The sample records 85,000 to 120,000 clones, 70% to 90% being singletons. J was trimmed by 2 bases and V by 0 bases; bases with no gene match: 4. The CDR3 has 15 amino acids. Germline V gives CDR1 LNHNV, CDR2 YYDKDF (reference sequence). The receptor's source is a man between 45 and 60 years old with active or convalescent COVID-19. The chain combines TRBV15 with TRBJ2-7; 7 bases agree with TRBD1. The sample was peripheral blood. The CDR3 protein is CATSRDPDRAYEQYF. Here the CDR3 DNA reads TGTGCCACCAGCAGAGATCCCGACAGGGCCTACGAGCAGTACTTC.